Detailed here is one T cell receptor (beta chain). The antigen is undetermined. This record belongs to a study of cytomegalovirus exposure and HLA in healthy donors. Regarding the study as a whole: More than 15,000 TCR beta sequences were associated with HLA alleles at 0.05 false discovery rate in a later analysis.

The CDR3 covers 14 residues. Trimming shortened V by 1 base and J by 8 bases, and 12 bases separated the two germline ends. CDR1 is MDHEN, CDR2 SYDVKM, per germline. PCR involved 60 Vbeta and 13 Jbeta primers. TCRdb's table, derived via immunoSEQ multiplex PCR, lists solely in-frame clones and lacks some. This sample has 120,000 to 150,000 clones, with roughly 78% found just once. This TCR was recovered from a man aged 30-40 years in good health and CMV-seronegative. The rearrangement uses TRBV28 and TRBJ2-1; D might be TRBD1 (6 bases). Source material: PBMCs. CDR3 nucleotides: TGTGCCAGCAGTTTATCTGGGGGCCCCCATGAGCAGTTCTTC. As protein: CASSLSGGPHEQFF.